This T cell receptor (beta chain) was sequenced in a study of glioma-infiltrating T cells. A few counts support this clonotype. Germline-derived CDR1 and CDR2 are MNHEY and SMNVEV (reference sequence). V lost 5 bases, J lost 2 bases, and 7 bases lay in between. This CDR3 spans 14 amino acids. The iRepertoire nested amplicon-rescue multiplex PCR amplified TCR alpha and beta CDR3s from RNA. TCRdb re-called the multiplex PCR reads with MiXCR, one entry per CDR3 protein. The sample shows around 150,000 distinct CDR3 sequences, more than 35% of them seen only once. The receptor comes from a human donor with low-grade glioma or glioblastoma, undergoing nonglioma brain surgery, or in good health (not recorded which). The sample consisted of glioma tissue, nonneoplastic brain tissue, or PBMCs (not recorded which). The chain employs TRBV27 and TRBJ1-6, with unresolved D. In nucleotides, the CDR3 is TGTGCCAGCAGTGCCGGAACCTATAATTCACCCCTCCACTTT. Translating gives CASSAGTYNSPLHF.